This TCR beta chain was sequenced in a study of patients and donors after allogeneic stem cell transplantation. TCRdb called the RT-PCR reads again in MiXCR, with one record for every CDR3 protein. Counted here are more than 850,000 distinct CDR3 sequences, about 20% occurring once; the ten biggest clones make up approximately 5.9%. This CDR3 is 12 amino acids long. CDR1 is SGHTA, CDR2 FQGNSA, per germline. The V end was cut by 1 base, the J end by 9 bases, with 7 bases between. The clonotype originates from a human donor who was either an allogeneic HSCT recipient or a stem cell or donor lymphocyte infusion donor (not recorded which). It is not recorded whose cells these are; they may come from a transplant donor. The specimen was blood, either unsorted or a sorted T cell fraction (not recorded which). The V gene is TRBV7-2, the J gene TRBJ1-5, with D unclear. The CDR3, as DNA: TGTGCCAGCAGCTTAGGGGTCTTGCCCCAGCATTTT. This translates into CASSLGVLPQHF. Drawing the rest from reference TRBV7-2 and TRBJ1-5, the complete variable domain is GAGVSQSPSNKVTEKGKDVELRCDPISGHTALYWYRQSLGQGLEFLIYFQGNSAPDKSGLPSDRFSAERTGGSVSTLTIQRTQQEDSAVYLCASSLGVLPQHFGDGTRLSIL.